This T cell receptor (beta chain) was captured by sequencing in a study of tumor-infiltrating lymphocytes in oesophageal squamous cell carcinoma (TCRdb year 2016). At least ten counts were recorded for this clonotype. Its antigen target is currently unknown. No quality values exist for individual bases; no much larger clone is one base distant. V gives up 0 bases and J gives up 6 bases, and the segment between their germline ends measures 9 bases. Including the terminal cysteine and phenylalanine, the CDR3 comprises 14 residues. Only the CDR3 part of the read is kept: 42 bases, read in frame from the first base. For CDR1 and CDR2, the germline V gene lists SGHRS and YFSETQ. The library was built by means of PCR. The data were produced on an Illumina HiSeq 2000. The public sequencing data were trimmed at Q25 with fastp and processed into clonotypes with MiXCR by TCRdb, which kept only in-frame beta chains. Each CDR3 protein gets just one entry, which takes the most common genes and DNA from the rows behind it. The sample data list thousands of distinct CDR3 sequences, and 13% to 15% of these were observed just once. In total, the top ten clones hold around a sixth of the sample.

This TCR was sampled from a male donor with esophageal squamous cell carcinoma. The specimen was esophageal tumor tissue. The chain joins TRBV5-1 to TRBJ2-2; TRBD2 is a weak D gene call, 5 bases matching. The CDR3: CASSLEPAAGELFF. The sequenced DNA: TGCGCCAGCAGCTTGGAACCAGCGGCCGGGGAGCTGTTTTTT.